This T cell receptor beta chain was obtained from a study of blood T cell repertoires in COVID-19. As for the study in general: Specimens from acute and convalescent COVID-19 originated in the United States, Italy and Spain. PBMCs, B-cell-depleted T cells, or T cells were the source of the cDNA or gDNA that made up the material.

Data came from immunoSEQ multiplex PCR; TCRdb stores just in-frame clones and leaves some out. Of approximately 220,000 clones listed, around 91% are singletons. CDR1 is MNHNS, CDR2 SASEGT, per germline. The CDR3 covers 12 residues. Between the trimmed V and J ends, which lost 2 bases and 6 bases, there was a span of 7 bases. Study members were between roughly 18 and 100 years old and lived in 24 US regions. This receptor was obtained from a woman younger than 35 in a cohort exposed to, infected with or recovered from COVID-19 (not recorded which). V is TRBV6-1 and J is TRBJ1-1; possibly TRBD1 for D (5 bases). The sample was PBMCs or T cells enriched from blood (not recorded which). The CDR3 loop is CASSERGPEAFF. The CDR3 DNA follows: TGTGCCAGCAGTGAAAGGGGCCCTGAAGCTTTCTTT.